This entry lists 10 T cell receptor beta chains sequenced from one sample in a study of blood T cell repertoires in COVID-19. The repertoire was sequenced with immunoSEQ multiplex PCR; TCRdb's copy has only in-frame clones and lacks some. The table lists about 59,000 clones, approximately 79% of them singletons. What was sequenced was peripheral blood. The source is a human donor in a cohort sampled during active COVID-19.

The chain carries TRBV9 and TRBJ2-1, with TRBD2 identical over 10 bases. Per germline, CDR1 SGDLS and CDR2 YYNGEE. V shed 0 bases and J 7 bases; nucleotides not matched to a gene: 7. The length of the CDR3 is 16 residues. The CDR3 sequence is CASSVVASGRGNEQFF. The CDR3 bases are TGTGCCAGCAGCGTAGTAGCGAGCGGGAGGGGGAATGAGCAGTTCTTC.

This sequence joins TRBV28 and TRBJ2-1; 9 bases map to TRBD2. V shed 7 bases, J shed 8 bases, and the junction held 12 bases outside the gene matches. CDR3 length equals 15 residues. The germline gives CDR1 MDHEN, CDR2 SYDVKM. CDR3 loop: CASNLAGRDRDEQFF. The DNA of the CDR3 is TGTGCCAGCAACCTAGCGGGACGGGATCGGGATGAGCAGTTCTTC.

The V gene is TRBV24-1, the J gene TRBJ2-7; D gene unclear. The length of the CDR3 is 16 residues. Germline V gene sequence: CDR1 KGHDR, CDR2 SFDVKD. V shed 3 bases and J shed 2 bases, with 16 bases lying between them. For the CDR3, the DNA is TGTGCCACCAGTGATCAAGGTAGCTCACCTCCCTACGAGCAGTACTTC. Its translation: CATSDQGSSPPYEQYF.

This clone is a singleton in its sample. The V gene is TRBV28, the J gene TRBJ1-1, with 9 nucleotides matching TRBD1. The CDR3 length is 15 residues. Per the germline V gene, CDR1 is MDHEN and CDR2 is SYDVKM. The trim removed 4 bases at V and 5 bases at J, leaving 8 bases unmatched. The CDR3 reads CASSSPGQGPTEAFF. Written as DNA, the CDR3 is TGTGCCAGCAGTTCCCCGGGACAGGGACCGACTGAAGCTTTCTTT.

The chain couples TRBV24-1 to TRBJ2-5; 8 nucleotides match TRBD1. Germline CDR1 and CDR2: KGHDR and SFDVKD. The CDR3 extends over 15 amino acids. After removal of 4 bases from V and 2 bases from J, the junction contained 5 bases not matched to a gene. CDR3: CATSDRGQGQETQYF. In DNA form, the CDR3 reads TGTGCCACCAGTGACCGAGGACAGGGACAAGAGACCCAGTACTTC.

The chain is built from TRBV7-6 and TRBJ2-5; 7 bases map to TRBD1. The CDR3 contains 17 residues. Losses at the gene ends were 5 bases for V and 0 bases for J; bases not matched to a gene: 12. The germline CDR1 and CDR2 sequences are SGHVS and FNYEAQ. The CDR3 nucleotides are TGTGCCAGCAGCCTCTTCAGAATAGGGACAGACCAAGAGACCCAGTACTTC. This encodes CASSLFRIGTDQETQYF.

This chain links TRBV27 with TRBJ2-7, with D possibly TRBD2 on 7 matching bases. V was pared by 2 bases and J by 5 bases, with 16 bases between. The CDR3 sequence is 15 residues long. Germline assignment: CDR1 MNHEY and CDR2 SMNVEV (reference sequence). CDR3 bases: TGTGCCAGCAGTTTAGAGGGGGGGGCTCGCAACGAGCAGTACTTC. This gives the protein CASSLEGGARNEQYF.

The V and J genes are TRBV28 and TRBJ1-1; 11 bases map to TRBD1. V lost 6 bases to trimming and J lost 8 bases; unmatched junction nucleotides: 8. The CDR3 contains 14 residues. Germline V gene data show CDR1 as MDHEN and CDR2 as SYDVKM. The CDR3 loop is CASRPGTGGREAFF. The CDR3 coding sequence is TGTGCCAGCAGACCCGGGACAGGGGGTCGCGAAGCTTTCTTT.

There are a few counts of this clone. The V call is TRBV11-2, the J call TRBJ2-7; TRBD1 matches 7 bases. The length of the CDR3 is 16 residues. V lost 1 base to trimming and J lost 4 bases; unmatched junction nucleotides: 10. Germline CDR1 and CDR2: SGHAT and FQNNGV. In DNA, the CDR3 is TGTGCCAGCAGCTTAGCCCAGACAGGGTTGGGATACGAGCAGTACTTC. As protein: CASSLAQTGLGYEQYF.

The chain combines TRBV18 with TRBJ2-3; 8 bases are a match to TRBD2. CDR3 length equals 15 residues. CDR1 and CDR2 (germline): KGHSH, LQKENI. After removal of 2 bases from V and 3 bases from J, the junction contained 4 bases not matched to a gene. The CDR3 region is CASSPTSGSTDTQYF. CDR3 nucleotide sequence: TGTGCCAGCTCACCAACCAGCGGGAGTACAGATACGCAGTATTTT. Full variable domain (missing parts from reference TRBV18 and TRBJ2-3): NAGVMQNPRHLVRRRGQEARLRCSPMKGHSHVYWYRQLPEEGLKFMVYLQKENIIDESGMPKERFSAEFPKEGPSILRIQQVVRGDSAAYFCASSPTSGSTDTQYFGPGTRLTVL.